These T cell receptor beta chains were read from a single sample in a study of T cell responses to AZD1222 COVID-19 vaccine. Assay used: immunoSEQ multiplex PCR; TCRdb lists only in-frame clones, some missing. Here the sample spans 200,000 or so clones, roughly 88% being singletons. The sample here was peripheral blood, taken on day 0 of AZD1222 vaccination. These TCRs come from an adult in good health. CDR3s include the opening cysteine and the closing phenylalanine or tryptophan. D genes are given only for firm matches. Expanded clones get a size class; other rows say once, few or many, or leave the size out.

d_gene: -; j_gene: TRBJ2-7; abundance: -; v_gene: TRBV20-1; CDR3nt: TGCAGTGCTAGTCCCCAACCGGGACTTTCTACCTACGAGCAGTACTTC; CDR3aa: CSASPQPGLSTYEQYF
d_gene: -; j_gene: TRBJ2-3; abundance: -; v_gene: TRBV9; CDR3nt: TGTGCCAGCAGCGTATTGCTTGAGGGCCCCGCAGATACGCAGTATTTT; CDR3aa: CASSVLLEGPADTQYF
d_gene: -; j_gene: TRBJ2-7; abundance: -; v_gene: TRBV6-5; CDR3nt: TGTGCCAGCAGGACCATACCAGGGTACGAGCAGTACTTC; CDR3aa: CASRTIPGYEQYF
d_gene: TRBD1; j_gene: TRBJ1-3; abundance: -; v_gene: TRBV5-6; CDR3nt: TGTGCCAGCAGCGGAACAGGGGGCTCTGGAAACACCATATATTTT; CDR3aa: CASSGTGGSGNTIYF
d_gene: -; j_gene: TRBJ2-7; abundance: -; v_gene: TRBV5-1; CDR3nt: TGCGCCAGCAGCCCCGGGACTGGAAAGGCCTACGAGCAGTACTTC; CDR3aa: CASSPGTGKAYEQYF
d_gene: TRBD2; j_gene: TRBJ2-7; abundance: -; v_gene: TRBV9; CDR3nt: TGTGCCAGCAGCGTAGGAATTACTAGCGGAGCTTACGAGCAGTACTTC; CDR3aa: CASSVGITSGAYEQYF
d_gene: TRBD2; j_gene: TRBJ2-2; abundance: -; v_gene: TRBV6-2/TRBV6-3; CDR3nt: TGTGCCAGCAGTTATGTAACTAGCGAGGTGTACACCGGGGAGCTGTTTTTT; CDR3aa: CASSYVTSEVYTGELFF
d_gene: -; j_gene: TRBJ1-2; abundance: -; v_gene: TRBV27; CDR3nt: TGTGCCAGCAGTTTTGCATGGAGCTATGGCTACACCTTC; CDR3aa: CASSFAWSYGYTF
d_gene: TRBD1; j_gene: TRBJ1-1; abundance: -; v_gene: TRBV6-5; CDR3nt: TGTGCCAGCAGCGATACAGGGGGAAGGTCTGAAGCTTTCTTT; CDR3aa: CASSDTGGRSEAFF
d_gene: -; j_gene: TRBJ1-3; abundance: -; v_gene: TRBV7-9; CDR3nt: TGTGCCAGCAGCTTCGGGGGCGGGCCCTCTGGAAACACCATATATTTT; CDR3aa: CASSFGGGPSGNTIYF
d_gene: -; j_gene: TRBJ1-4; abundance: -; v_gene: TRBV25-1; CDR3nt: TGTGCCAGCAGTGAACCTCGCTGGACAGCGATGGGAGAAAAACTGTTTTTT; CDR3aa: CASSEPRWTAMGEKLFF
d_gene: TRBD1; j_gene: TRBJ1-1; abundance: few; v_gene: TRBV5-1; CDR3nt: TGCGCCAGCAGCTTGACAGGGGGATCAGGCACTGAAGCTTTCTTT; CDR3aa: CASSLTGGSGTEAFF
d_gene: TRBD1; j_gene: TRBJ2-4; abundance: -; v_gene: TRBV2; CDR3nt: TGTGCCAGCAGTGAAGCGACGGGACAGCTAGCCAAAAACATTCAGTACTTC; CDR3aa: CASSEATGQLAKNIQYF
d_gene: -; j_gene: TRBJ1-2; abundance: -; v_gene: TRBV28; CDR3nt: TGTGCCAGCAGCCGGGGGCGGTCTATTAACTATGGCTACACCTTC; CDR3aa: CASSRGRSINYGYTF
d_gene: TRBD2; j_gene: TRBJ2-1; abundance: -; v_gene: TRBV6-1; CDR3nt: TGTGCCAGCAGAGAACAAGCGGGAGTTCCCTACAATGAGCAGTTCTTC; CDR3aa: CASREQAGVPYNEQFF
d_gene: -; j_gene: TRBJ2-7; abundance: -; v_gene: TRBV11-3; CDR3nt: TGTGCCAGCAGGCAAGCAGGGAGCTCCTACGAGCAGTACTTC; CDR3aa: CASRQAGSSYEQYF
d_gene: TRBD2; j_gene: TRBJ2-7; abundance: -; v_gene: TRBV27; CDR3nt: TGTGCCAGCAGTTTGGGGACTAGCGGGAGTCGCCACTACGAGCAGTACTTC; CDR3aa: CASSLGTSGSRHYEQYF
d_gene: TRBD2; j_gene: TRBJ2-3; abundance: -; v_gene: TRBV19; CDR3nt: TGTGCCAGTAGTATCGGAGGTAGCGGGAGTGATACGCAGTATTTT; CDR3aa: CASSIGGSGSDTQYF
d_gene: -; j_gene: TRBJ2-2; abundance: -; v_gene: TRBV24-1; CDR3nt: TGTGCCACCAGTGATCGGGGTAGAGGGAACACCGGGGAGCTGTTTTTT; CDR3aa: CATSDRGRGNTGELFF
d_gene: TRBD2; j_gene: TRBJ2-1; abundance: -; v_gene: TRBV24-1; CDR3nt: TGTGCCACCAGTGACTCCGGACTAGCGGGATACTACAATGAGCAGTTCTTC; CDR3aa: CATSDSGLAGYYNEQFF
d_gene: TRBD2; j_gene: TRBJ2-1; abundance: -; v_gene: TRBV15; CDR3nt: TGTGCCACCAGCAGGGGGACTAGCGGGTACAATGAGCAGTTCTTC; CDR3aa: CATSRGTSGYNEQFF
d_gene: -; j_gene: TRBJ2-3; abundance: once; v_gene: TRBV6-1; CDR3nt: TGTGCCAGCAGTGAACGGGGCAGGGGACCAGATACGCAGTATTTT; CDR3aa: CASSERGRGPDTQYF
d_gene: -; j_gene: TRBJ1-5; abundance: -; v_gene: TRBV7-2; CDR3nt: TGTGCCAGCAGCTTAGACAGTCAGCCCCAGCATTTT; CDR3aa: CASSLDSQPQHF